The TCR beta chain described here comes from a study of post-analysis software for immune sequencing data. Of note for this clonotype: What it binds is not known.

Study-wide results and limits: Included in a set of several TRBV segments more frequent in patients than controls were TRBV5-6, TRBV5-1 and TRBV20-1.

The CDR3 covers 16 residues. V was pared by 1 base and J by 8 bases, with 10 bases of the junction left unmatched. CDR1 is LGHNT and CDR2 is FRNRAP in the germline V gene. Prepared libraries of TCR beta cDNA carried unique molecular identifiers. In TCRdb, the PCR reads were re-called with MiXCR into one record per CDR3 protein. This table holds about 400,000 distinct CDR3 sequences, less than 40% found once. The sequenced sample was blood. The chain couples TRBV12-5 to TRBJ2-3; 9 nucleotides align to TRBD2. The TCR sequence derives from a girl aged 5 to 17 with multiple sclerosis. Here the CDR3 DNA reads TGTGCTAGTGGTTTGGCCGGCGGGGGGGGGCAGGTTACGCAGTATTTT. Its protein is CASGLAGGGGQVTQYF.